This T cell receptor beta chain originates from a study of post-analysis software for immune sequencing data. Study results and limitations: Four or five TRBV segments, TRBV5-6, TRBV5-1 and TRBV20-1 among them, were found more frequent in patients than controls.

Unique molecular identifiers were present in the TCR beta cDNA libraries. TCRdb re-called the PCR reads with MiXCR, one entry per CDR3 protein. The table includes about 540,000 distinct CDR3 sequences, 34% detected once. To note about this clonotype: Antigen: not known.

CDR1 and CDR2 from the germline V gene are MNHEY and SVGAGI. This CDR3 is built from 14 residues. V shed 9 bases and J shed 1 base, with 15 bases lying between them. The source is a girl under 18 with multiple sclerosis. The specimen sequenced was blood. This chain connects TRBV6-5 to TRBJ2-5; D not certain. CDR3 nucleotides: TGTGCCAGAAGCCGAGGACGGATCCAAGAGACCCAGTACTTC. Translating gives CARSRGRIQETQYF.